The entry below describes one TCR beta chain. The data are from a study of blood T cell repertoires in COVID-19. Looking at the study overall: Italy, Spain and the United States were the sources of the convalescent and acute COVID-19 samples. T cells, B-cell-depleted T cells, or PBMCs supplied cDNA or gDNA.

Original methodology: From reference gene primer amplification, estimates of nucleated cell counts were derived. Clones were sequenced by immunoSEQ multiplex PCR, and TCRdb holds only the in-frame ones, with some missing. V and J calls and clone size follow that table, whereas D and trimming were derived from the DNA. The sample yields tens of thousands of clones, more than 60% seen once. The V end was cut by 4 bases, the J end by 1 base, with 16 bases between. The CDR3 spans 16 residues. Per the germline V gene, CDR1 is ENHRY and CDR2 is SYGVKD. The chain links TRBV10-3 to TRBJ1-1, with a weak D call TRBD1 (5 bases). Sequenced sample: peripheral blood. The TCR sequence derives from a woman between 50 and 59 years old with active or convalescent COVID-19. CDR3 sequence reads: CAISGRSGTSNTEAFF. As DNA, the CDR3 is TGTGCCATCAGTGGGAGATCCGGGACTTCGAACACTGAAGCTTTCTTT.